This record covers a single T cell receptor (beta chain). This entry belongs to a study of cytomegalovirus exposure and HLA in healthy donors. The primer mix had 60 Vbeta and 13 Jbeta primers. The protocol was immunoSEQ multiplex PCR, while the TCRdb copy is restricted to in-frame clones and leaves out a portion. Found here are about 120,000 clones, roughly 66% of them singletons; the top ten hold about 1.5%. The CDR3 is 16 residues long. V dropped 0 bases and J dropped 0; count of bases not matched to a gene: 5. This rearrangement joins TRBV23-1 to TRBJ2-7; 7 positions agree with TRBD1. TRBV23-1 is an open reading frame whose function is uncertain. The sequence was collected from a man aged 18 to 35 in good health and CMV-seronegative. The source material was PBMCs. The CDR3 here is CASSQSGTASSYEQYF. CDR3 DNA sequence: TGCGCCAGCAGTCAATCGGGGACAGCGAGCTCCTACGAGCAGTACTTC.